This T cell receptor (beta chain) was sequenced for a study of T cells in Graves' hyperthyroidism and ophthalmopathy. Amplified TCR beta CDR3 regions derived from RNA transcripts. Using the HTBI primer set, a first-round RT-PCR was run on the TCR CDR3. MiXCR, run by TCRdb on the multiplex PCR reads, gives a single entry per CDR3 protein. The sample yields 470,000 or so distinct CDR3 sequences, around 20% seen once. This clonotype originated in a man aged 18 to 29 with Graves' hyperthyroidism. The sequenced material came from blood.

The chain's CDR3 is CASGSGLAGGTETQYF. As DNA, the CDR3 is TGTGCTAGTGGTAGCGGACTAGCGGGAGGCACGGAGACCCAGTACTTC. The chain uses TRBV12-5 and TRBJ2-5, with TRBD2 matching over 14 bases. The V and J ends lost 5 bases and 5 bases, in that order; junction bases with no gene match: 7. Germline-derived CDR1 and CDR2 are LGHNT and FRNRAP. The CDR3 has 16 amino acids. The full variable domain, completed using reference TRBV12-5 and TRBJ2-5, is DARVTQTPRHKVTEMGQEVTMRCQPILGHNTVFWYRQTMMQGLELLAYFRNRAPLDDSGMPKDRFSAEMPDATLATLKIQPSEPRDSAVYFCASGSGLAGGTETQYFGPGTRLLVL.